This TCR beta chain originates from a study of CD8+ T cells in alopecia areata. As part of sample collection, lesional scalp punch biopsies and peripheral blood were taken from alopecia areata patients. The CDR3 has 17 residues. From germline, CDR1 is MGHRA and CDR2 YSYEKL. The ends were cut back, 4 bases at V and 5 bases at J, with 21 bases in the middle. RNA was isolated and reverse transcribed to cDNA, the sequencing template. Measured with immunoSEQ multiplex PCR; TCRdb has only the in-frame clones, and not every one. Of some 150,000 clones listed, about three fifths were seen once; the top ten hold around 6%.

The TCR originated in a human donor with alopecia areata. The chain has TRBV4-1 and TRBJ1-5; a possible D gene is TRBD1 (5 bases). Specimen: CD4+ T cells sorted from blood, collected at week 0. The CDR3 DNA reads TGCGCCAGCAGCCCCTCCTTGGGGCAGGATATTTATCAGCCCCAGCATTTT. This gives the protein CASSPSLGQDIYQPQHF.